This is a list of T cell receptor beta chains from one sample in a study of blood T cell repertoires in COVID-19. Assay used: immunoSEQ multiplex PCR; TCRdb lists only in-frame clones, some missing. The repertoire holds more than 150,000 clones, with under 80% as singletons. Sequencing was done on a sample of peripheral blood. These receptors all stem from a man aged 50 to 60 who had recovered from COVID-19. Each CDR3 is given without its conserved first and last residue. Each record gives: J gene, V gene, CDR3 protein.

J gene: TRBJ2-7
V gene: TRBV19
CDR3 protein: ASSGTGLGYEQY

J gene: TRBJ2-1
V gene: TRBV5-4
CDR3 protein: ASSTGTSGADEQF

J gene: TRBJ1-5
V gene: TRBV12-3/TRBV12-4
CDR3 protein: ASKGRSNQPQH

J gene: TRBJ2-2
V gene: TRBV5-1
CDR3 protein: ASSLEAGTNTGELF

J gene: TRBJ1-2
V gene: TRBV6-5
CDR3 protein: ASRPTGSYGYT

J gene: TRBJ2-5
V gene: TRBV19
CDR3 protein: ASSRTGTGKETQY

J gene: TRBJ2-1
V gene: TRBV6-5
CDR3 protein: ASRHEEAYNEQF

J gene: TRBJ2-1
V gene: TRBV7-2
CDR3 protein: ASSIPGLEQF

J gene: TRBJ2-7
V gene: TRBV9
CDR3 protein: ASRVGGVRYEQY

J gene: TRBJ2-5
V gene: TRBV2
CDR3 protein: ASSDDSGRRAQTQY

J gene: TRBJ2-1
V gene: TRBV7-9
CDR3 protein: ASSLESGTKQF

J gene: TRBJ2-7
V gene: TRBV6-2/TRBV6-3
CDR3 protein: ASSYSIDYEFSSTGSDEQY

J gene: TRBJ2-1
V gene: TRBV11-3
CDR3 protein: ASSFRRGTYNEQF

J gene: TRBJ1-6
V gene: TRBV5-1
CDR3 protein: ASSFGGRTGLSPLH

J gene: TRBJ2-5
V gene: TRBV28
CDR3 protein: ASRTSGSWETQY

J gene: TRBJ2-4
V gene: TRBV4-2
CDR3 protein: ASSQITSGENIQY

J gene: TRBJ2-2
V gene: TRBV7-3
CDR3 protein: ASSKPGTGELF

J gene: TRBJ2-7
V gene: TRBV5-1
CDR3 protein: ASSRLVSGTSGYEQY

J gene: TRBJ1-4
V gene: TRBV19
CDR3 protein: ASSTGTDYNEKLF

J gene: TRBJ1-2
V gene: TRBV6-1
CDR3 protein: ASSGEARTGGSGYT

J gene: TRBJ2-6
V gene: TRBV19
CDR3 protein: ATKALLGANVLT

J gene: TRBJ2-6
V gene: TRBV4-1
CDR3 protein: ASSQRGGGSSGANVLT

J gene: TRBJ1-1
V gene: TRBV19
CDR3 protein: ASSMSENTEAF

J gene: TRBJ1-5
V gene: TRBV4-2
CDR3 protein: ASSQEWGSNQPQH

J gene: TRBJ2-1
V gene: TRBV10-3
CDR3 protein: AISEEQGTGVYNEQF

J gene: TRBJ1-6
V gene: TRBV5-1
CDR3 protein: ASSKRTGDSSPLH

J gene: TRBJ1-3
V gene: TRBV3-1/TRBV3-2
CDR3 protein: ASSPMGGFSSGNTIY

J gene: TRBJ2-3
V gene: TRBV9
CDR3 protein: ASSEGLRRTDTQY

J gene: TRBJ2-2
V gene: TRBV13
CDR3 protein: ASSPQGQGRTGELF

J gene: TRBJ2-5
V gene: TRBV5-4
CDR3 protein: ASSPGETQY

J gene: TRBJ2-1
V gene: TRBV18
CDR3 protein: ASSAGRGGIDNEQF

J gene: TRBJ1-4
V gene: TRBV13
CDR3 protein: ASSSTRDSQEKLF

J gene: TRBJ2-1
V gene: TRBV6-5
CDR3 protein: ASSYSGQDYNEQF

J gene: TRBJ2-5
V gene: TRBV3-1/TRBV3-2
CDR3 protein: ASSQGGALNGETQY

J gene: TRBJ2-1
V gene: TRBV21-1
CDR3 protein: ASSKVGEREGPGNYNEQF

J gene: TRBJ2-3
V gene: TRBV3-1/TRBV3-2
CDR3 protein: ASSQDAGTDTQY

J gene: TRBJ2-3
V gene: TRBV7-2
CDR3 protein: ASSPLTSGRAAADTQY

J gene: TRBJ2-1
V gene: TRBV7-2
CDR3 protein: ASSLGSGGGGEQF

J gene: TRBJ2-3
V gene: TRBV7-8
CDR3 protein: ASSLTGGRDTQY

J gene: TRBJ1-5
V gene: TRBV2
CDR3 protein: ASSDGAGRQPQH

J gene: TRBJ2-7
V gene: TRBV6-5
CDR3 protein: ASSLGQGYAEQY

J gene: TRBJ2-1
V gene: TRBV11-2
CDR3 protein: ASSQGGLAGASNEQF

J gene: TRBJ2-2
V gene: TRBV6-5
CDR3 protein: ASGRGTWGELF

J gene: TRBJ2-1
V gene: TRBV15
CDR3 protein: ATSRDSLELAGVNNEQF

J gene: TRBJ1-3
V gene: TRBV18
CDR3 protein: ASSPPRQGPNTIY

J gene: TRBJ1-4
V gene: TRBV15
CDR3 protein: ATSRDPGQDNEKLF

J gene: TRBJ2-5
V gene: TRBV7-2
CDR3 protein: ASRPHGLGYHRGETQY

J gene: TRBJ2-1
V gene: TRBV18
CDR3 protein: ASSPRTGHNSHEQF

J gene: TRBJ1-1
V gene: TRBV20-1
CDR3 protein: SATVTEAF

J gene: TRBJ1-2
V gene: TRBV6-1
CDR3 protein: ASSPDNTRGYT

J gene: TRBJ1-6
V gene: TRBV28
CDR3 protein: ASSFSTGVSSYNSPLH

J gene: TRBJ2-5
V gene: TRBV5-1
CDR3 protein: ASSYLAGGQETQY

J gene: TRBJ1-1
V gene: TRBV28
CDR3 protein: ASSFSGGITEAF